The 32 T cell receptor beta chains below all came from one sample that was sequenced in a study of siplizumab effects on memory and regulatory T cells. TCRdb keeps only in-frame clones here, not all; method: immunoSEQ multiplex PCR. The sample lists tens of thousands of clones, roughly 93% occurring once. The sequenced sample was CD8+ T cells sorted from blood. The origin of the receptors is a human donor in good health.

The rearrangement links TRBV27 to TRBJ1-1, with 7 nucleotides matching TRBD1. Germline CDR1 and CDR2: MNHEY and SMNVEV (reference sequence). This CDR3 spans 17 amino acids. With 0 bases clipped from V and 3 bases from J, the junction kept 10 bases outside the gene matches. This CDR3 reads CASSLSHRQGWDTEAFF. CDR3 nucleotides: TGTGCCAGCAGTTTATCCCACCGACAGGGTTGGGACACTGAAGCTTTCTTT.

The rearrangement uses TRBV2 and TRBJ1-2; no definite D call. CDR1 SNHLY and CDR2 FYNNEI come from the germline V gene. Between the trimmed V and J ends, which lost 9 bases and 10 bases, there was a span of 18 bases. The CDR3 totals 12 residues. CDR3 protein: CASIRDPFDYTF. The CDR3 nucleotides read TGTGCCAGTATCCGCGATCCCTTCGACTACACCTTC.

This clone appeared a few times. This sequence joins TRBV5-6 and TRBJ1-5; D unclear. The CDR3 is 13 amino acids. Trimming shortened V by 0 bases and J by 4 bases, and 5 bases separated the two germline ends. Germline-derived CDR1 and CDR2 are SGHDT and YYEEEE. This CDR3 reads CASSLGSNQPQHF. CDR3 nucleotide sequence: TGTGCCAGCAGCTTGGGGTCAAATCAGCCCCAGCATTTT.

The chain has TRBV27 and TRBJ2-5, with 7 nucleotides matching TRBD2. The CDR3 runs to 19 residues. CDR1 and CDR2 (germline): MNHEY, SMNVEV (reference sequence). The V gene end was trimmed by 7 bases and the J gene end by 2 bases; junction bases not matched to a gene: 22. CDR3 protein: CASTTLEGLGGGAQETQYF. The CDR3 DNA reads TGTGCCAGCACTACTTTGGAGGGTTTGGGGGGGGGAGCGCAAGAGACCCAGTACTTC.

This rearrangement joins TRBV7-3 to TRBJ2-1; perhaps TRBD1 as D (6 bases). The CDR3 is made up of 15 amino acids. The germline V gene encodes CDR1 SGHTA and CDR2 FQGTGA. Trimming took 2 bases from V and 6 from J, leaving 14 bases between them. CDR3 sequence reads: CASSLGGEQGNEQFF. DNA for the CDR3: TGTGCCAGCAGCTTAGGGGGCGAGCAGGGCAATGAGCAGTTCTTC.

CDR3 region: CASSPAGAGYGYTF. DNA for the CDR3: TGTGCCAGCAGTCCTGCGGGGGCCGGTTATGGCTACACCTTC. The chain combines TRBV7-9 with TRBJ1-2, with TRBD1 as a possible D gene (6 bases). Trimming took 6 bases from V and 5 from J, leaving 16 bases between them. Germline values: CDR1 SEHNR, CDR2 FQNEAQ (reference sequence). The CDR3 totals 14 residues.

The genes are TRBV7-9 and TRBJ1-1; a possible D gene is TRBD1 (5 bases). The CDR3 totals 15 residues. Germline V gives CDR1 SEHNR, CDR2 FQNEAQ (reference sequence). Deletions cut 1 base from V and 2 bases from J, with 11 bases between. The CDR3 sequence is CASSLGGGTNTEAFF. The CDR3 region has the DNA TGTGCCAGCAGCTTAGGGGGGGGAACCAACACTGAAGCTTTCTTT.

The rearrangement uses TRBV7-2 and TRBJ1-2; D remains ambiguous. Looked up from germline, CDR1 is SGHTA and CDR2 is FQGNSA. The V end was cut by 1 base, the J end by 3 bases, with 9 bases between. The CDR3 length is 14 residues. DNA for the CDR3: TGTGCCAGCAGCTTAGTTCAGGATCACTATGGCTACACCTTC. Its protein is CASSLVQDHYGYTF.

This clone occurred a few times. The chain couples TRBV19 to TRBJ1-2; D gene ambiguous. This CDR3 contains 13 residues. Germline CDR1 is LNHDA and CDR2 is SQIVND (reference sequence). V shed 6 bases and J shed 4 bases, with 12 bases lying between them. The CDR3 loop reads CASRSVTVYGYTF. CDR3 DNA sequence: TGTGCCAGTAGATCGGTAACGGTCTATGGCTACACCTTC.

The chain recombines TRBV7-9 with TRBJ2-2, with TRBD1 identical over 9 bases. Germline V gives CDR1 SEHNR, CDR2 FQNEAQ (reference sequence). This CDR3 is built from 17 residues. V was clipped by 5 bases and J by 3 bases; unmatched bases: 10. CDR3 amino acids: CASSPPRDRAHTGELFF. DNA for the CDR3: TGTGCCAGCAGCCCTCCCCGGGACAGGGCCCACACCGGGGAGCTGTTTTTT.

This chain links TRBV6-5 with TRBJ1-1; no clear D. The V gene lost 2 bases and the J gene lost 4 bases, with 8 bases spanning the gap. From germline, CDR1 is MNHEY and CDR2 SVGAGI. There are 13 residues in the CDR3. Written as DNA, the CDR3 is TGTGCCAGCAGTTACAAGGGTGGCACTGAAGCTTTCTTT. It codes for CASSYKGGTEAFF.

The J gene is TRBJ2-6, the V gene TRBV27; either TRBD1 or TRBD2 may fit D (5 bases each). V shed 6 bases and J shed 2 bases, with 14 bases lying between them. The germline V gene has CDR1 MNHEY and CDR2 SMNVEV (reference sequence). This CDR3 contains 16 residues. CDR3: CASSPMGVAGANVLTF. The DNA for the CDR3 is TGTGCCAGCAGCCCAATGGGGGTGGCTGGGGCCAACGTCCTGACTTTC.

V is TRBV4-1 and J is TRBJ2-7, with a tentative D call TRBD1 (5 bases). Germline loops: CDR1 MGHRA, CDR2 YSYEKL. The CDR3 contains 13 residues. The ends were cut back, 1 base at V and 3 bases at J, with 7 bases in the middle. CDR3 DNA: TGCGCCAGCAGCCAAGCACAGGTCTACGAGCAGTACTTC. It specifies CASSQAQVYEQYF.

The chain links TRBV5-1 to TRBJ2-7; TRBD1 matches at 9 bases. CDR3 length: 14 amino acids. V lost 4 bases, J lost 3 bases, and 5 bases stayed unmatched. Germline CDR1 and CDR2: SGHRS and YFSETQ. The CDR3 region is CASSMGQGDYEQYF. The CDR3 nucleotides are TGCGCCAGCAGCATGGGACAGGGAGACTACGAGCAGTACTTC. Looking up the rest from reference TRBV5-1 and TRBJ2-7 gives the full variable domain: KAGVTQTPRYLIKTRGQQVTLSCSPISGHRSVSWYQQTPGQGLQFLFEYFSETQRNKGNFPGRFSGRQFSNSRSEMNVSTLELGDSALYLCASSMGQGDYEQYFGPGTRLTVT.

The chain carries TRBV7-9 and TRBJ2-1; weak D call: TRBD1 (5 bases). Per germline, CDR1 SEHNR and CDR2 FQNEAQ (reference sequence). Trimming shortened V by 3 bases and J by 5 bases, and 8 bases separated the two germline ends. This CDR3 is 13 amino acids long. The CDR3 region is CASSFDRDNEQFF. DNA of the CDR3: TGTGCCAGCAGCTTCGACAGAGACAATGAGCAGTTCTTC.

The chain combines TRBV19 with TRBJ2-1; 14 bases agree with TRBD2. CDR3 size: 16 residues. CDR1 is LNHDA and CDR2 is SQIVND in the germline V gene (reference sequence). The V gene end was trimmed by 3 bases and the J gene end by 4 bases; junction bases not matched to a gene: 2. This CDR3 reads CASSIGLAGGYNEQFF. The CDR3 DNA is TGTGCCAGTAGTATCGGACTAGCGGGAGGTTACAATGAGCAGTTCTTC.

The chain has TRBV27 and TRBJ2-7, with 11 bases matching TRBD1. The CDR3 is 15 residues long. Per germline, CDR1 MNHEY and CDR2 SMNVEV (reference sequence). V was clipped by 7 bases and J by 3 bases; unmatched bases: 8. The CDR3, as DNA: TGTGCCAGCACCTTCTCCGGGACAGGGGGCTACGAGCAGTACTTC. Encoded protein: CASTFSGTGGYEQYF.

V usage is TRBV27 and J usage is TRBJ1-2; D gene uncertain. V was cut by 6 bases and J by 6 bases, with 14 bases left in between. The V gene's germline CDR1 is MNHEY and CDR2 SMNVEV (reference sequence). The CDR3 sequence is 13 residues long. CDR3: CASSLGSGDGYTF. The CDR3 coding sequence is TGTGCCAGCAGCTTAGGGTCAGGTGATGGCTACACCTTC.

J is TRBJ1-1 and V is TRBV11-1; TRBD1 might be the D (5 bases). The ends were cut back, 2 bases at V and 5 bases at J, with 15 bases in the middle. Germline CDR1 and CDR2: SGHAT and FQDESV (reference sequence). The CDR3 sequence is 15 residues long. CDR3 loop: CASSLTPRGGTEAFF. CDR3 DNA: TGTGCCAGCAGCTTAACCCCTCGGGGGGGGACTGAAGCTTTCTTT.

This sequence joins TRBV29-1 and TRBJ2-3; D is unresolved. Germline CDR1 is SQVTM and CDR2 is ANQGSEA. CDR3 length: 15 amino acids. The V and J ends lost 1 base and 6 bases respectively, with 17 bases between them. The CDR3 is CSVEGLEIPSDTQYF. As DNA, the CDR3 is TGCAGCGTTGAAGGGCTGGAAATACCGTCGGATACGCAGTATTTT.

The chain couples TRBV7-9 to TRBJ2-2; 8 bases agree with TRBD2. In germline, CDR1 is SEHNR, CDR2 FQNEAQ (reference sequence). V was pared by 6 bases and J by 2 bases, with 5 bases of the junction left unmatched. The CDR3 covers 15 residues. The CDR3 nucleotides read TGTGCCAGCAGTCTCGGGGGGGCCAACACCGGGGAGCTGTTTTTT. Protein sequence: CASSLGGANTGELFF.

This clone was seen once. The chain employs TRBV14 and TRBJ2-7, with 10 nucleotides matching TRBD2. V shed 0 bases, J shed 3 bases, and the junction held 5 bases outside the gene matches. The CDR3 consists of 16 residues. Germline V gene data show CDR1 as SGHDN and CDR2 as FVKESK. CDR3 protein: CASSQDTAGGFYEQYF. CDR3 coding DNA: TGTGCCAGCAGCCAAGATACAGCGGGAGGGTTCTACGAGCAGTACTTC.

The chain has TRBV5-1 and TRBJ2-5; 9 bases are a match to TRBD2. From germline, CDR1 is SGHRS and CDR2 YFSETQ. This CDR3 spans 18 amino acids. With 0 bases clipped from V and 1 base from J, the junction kept 10 bases outside the gene matches. The CDR3 DNA is TGCGCCAGCAGCTTGGCACTAGCGGGTCCTTCGCCCCAAGAGACCCAGTACTTC. Protein product: CASSLALAGPSPQETQYF.

The V call is TRBV4-2, the J call TRBJ2-3; 16 bases align to TRBD2. Trimming took 6 bases from V and 4 from J; bases not matched to a gene: 4. CDR1 and CDR2 from the germline V gene are LGHNA and YNFKEQ. This CDR3 has 16 amino acids. The CDR3 loop reads CASSGTSGGGADTQYF. CDR3 in DNA: TGTGCCAGCAGTGGGACTAGCGGGGGGGGAGCAGATACGCAGTATTTT.

This sequence joins TRBV9 and TRBJ2-2; no clear D. The CDR3 covers 13 residues. V was pared by 4 bases and J by 6 bases, with 10 bases between. Germline assignment: CDR1 SGDLS and CDR2 YYNGEE. The CDR3 DNA reads TGTGCCAGCAGCCCCCTTGGGGCCGGGGAGCTGTTTTTT. This translates into CASSPLGAGELFF.

This clone was observed once. This chain uses TRBV27 with TRBJ2-5; possibly TRBD2 for D (5 bases). V gave up 5 bases and J gave up 2 bases, with 9 bases separating them. Germline-derived CDR1 and CDR2 are MNHEY and SMNVEV (reference sequence). The CDR3 is 13 residues long. The CDR3 is CASSGRAQETQYF. Written as DNA, the CDR3 is TGTGCCAGCAGTGGGCGGGCACAAGAGACCCAGTACTTC.

This clone was observed a single time. This chain links TRBV13 with TRBJ2-5, with D tentatively TRBD1 (5 bases). The CDR3 spans 14 residues. Germline CDR1 PRHDT, CDR2 FYEKMQ (reference sequence). Deletions cut 4 bases from V and 1 base from J, with 10 bases between. CDR3 bases: TGTGCCAGCAGCTCCCGACAGAGCCAAGAGACCCAGTACTTC. Its protein product is CASSSRQSQETQYF.

The J gene is TRBJ2-1, the V gene TRBV10-1; D is possibly TRBD2 (5 bases). V gave up 3 bases and J gave up 0 bases, with 9 bases separating them. Germline V CDR1 and CDR2: WNHNN, SYGVQD (reference sequence). The length of the CDR3 is 15 residues. The CDR3: CASSDRGSSYNEQFF. CDR3 nucleotide sequence: TGCGCCAGCAGTGATCGGGGTAGCTCCTACAATGAGCAGTTCTTC.

The rearrangement links TRBV4-3 to TRBJ1-4; D is unclear. CDR3 length equals 15 residues. Germline V gene lookup returns CDR1 LGHNA and CDR2 YSLEER. Between the trimmed V and J ends, which lost 0 bases and 8 bases, there was a span of 13 bases. This CDR3 reads CASSQDGIIREKLFF. DNA for the CDR3: TGCGCCAGCAGCCAAGACGGGATTATCCGGGAAAAACTGTTTTTT.

This chain links TRBV27 with TRBJ2-7; unclear D gene. CDR1 is MNHEY, CDR2 SMNVEV, per germline (reference sequence). Trimming took off 2 bases at V and 0 bases at J, with 8 bases between the two ends. This CDR3 is 14 amino acids long. CDR3 loop: CASSLGRFSYEQYF. In DNA, the CDR3 is TGTGCCAGCAGTTTAGGCAGGTTCTCCTACGAGCAGTACTTC.

The table lists this clone with a count of one. The V and J genes are TRBV6-1 and TRBJ2-1; 7 positions match TRBD2. This CDR3 contains 15 residues. Per germline, CDR1 MNHNS and CDR2 SASEGT. Losses at the gene ends were 0 bases for V and 5 bases for J; bases not matched to a gene: 4. CDR3 protein: CASSEAGGSNNEQFF. For the CDR3, the DNA is TGTGCCAGCAGTGAAGCGGGGGGGAGTAACAATGAGCAGTTCTTC.

In DNA form, the CDR3 reads TGTGCCAGCAGCTTAGTAGCGGGGGACGAGCAGTACTTC. Translation: CASSLVAGDEQYF. The chain couples TRBV7-6 to TRBJ2-7; 9 bases match TRBD2. Germline CDR1 is SGHVS and CDR2 is FNYEAQ. Trimming took 1 base from V and 5 from J; bases not matched to a gene: 0. The CDR3 loop spans 13 amino acids.